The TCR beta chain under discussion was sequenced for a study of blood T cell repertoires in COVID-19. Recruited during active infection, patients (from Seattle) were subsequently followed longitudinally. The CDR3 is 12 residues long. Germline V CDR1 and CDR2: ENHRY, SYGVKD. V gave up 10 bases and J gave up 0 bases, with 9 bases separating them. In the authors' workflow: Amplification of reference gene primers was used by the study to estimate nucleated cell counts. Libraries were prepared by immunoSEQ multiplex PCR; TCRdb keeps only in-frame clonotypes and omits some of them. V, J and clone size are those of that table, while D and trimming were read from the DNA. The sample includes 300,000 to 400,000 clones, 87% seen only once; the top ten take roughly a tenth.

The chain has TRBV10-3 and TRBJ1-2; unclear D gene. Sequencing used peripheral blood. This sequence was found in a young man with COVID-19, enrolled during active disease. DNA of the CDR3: TGTGCCACCACCGAGACTAACTATGGCTACACCTTC. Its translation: CATTETNYGYTF.